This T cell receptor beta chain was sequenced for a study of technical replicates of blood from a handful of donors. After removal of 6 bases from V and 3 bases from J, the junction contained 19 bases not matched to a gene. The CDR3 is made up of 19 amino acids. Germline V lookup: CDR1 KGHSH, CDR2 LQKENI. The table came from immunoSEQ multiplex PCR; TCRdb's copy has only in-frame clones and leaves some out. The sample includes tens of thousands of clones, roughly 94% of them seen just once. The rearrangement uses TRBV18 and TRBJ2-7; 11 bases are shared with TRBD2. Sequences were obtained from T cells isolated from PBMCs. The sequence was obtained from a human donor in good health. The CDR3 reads CASSPRLAGQSAPYYEQYF. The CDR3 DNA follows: TGTGCCAGCTCTCCAAGACTAGCGGGACAGTCTGCGCCCTACTACGAGCAGTACTTC.